These T cell receptor beta chains were read from a single sample in a study of T and B cells in COVID-19 patients. TCRdb used MiXCR to reprocess the multiplex PCR reads, holding one entry per CDR3 protein. The table records 4,500 to 5,000 distinct CDR3 sequences, roughly 30% of them present only once. Sequencing was performed on blood. The receptors come from a human donor who had recovered from COVID-19. Each CDR3 is given with its conserved first and last residue. A D gene is named only where the DNA matches it firmly. Some rows have no size entry. The others give once, few or many, or a class for an expanded clone.

d_gene,len,j_gene,abundance,v_gene,CDR3aa,CDR3nt
TRBD1,14,TRBJ1-6,-,TRBV7-2,CASRTGGGQSPLHF,TGTGCCAGCAGGACAGGGGGCGGGCAGTCACCCCTCCACTTT
TRBD1,18,TRBJ1-2,-,TRBV14,CASSQDAGQGAPFYGYTF,TGTGCCAGCAGCCAAGACGCGGGACAGGGGGCTCCATTCTATGGCTACACCTTC
TRBD1,14,TRBJ1-4,-,TRBV6-5,CASRPGQGNEKLFF,TGTGCCAGCAGACCGGGACAGGGTAATGAAAAACTGTTTTTT
-,14,TRBJ1-1,-,TRBV6-1,CASTRGRENTEAFF,TGTGCCAGCACTAGAGGCAGGGAGAACACTGAAGCTTTCTTT
-,15,TRBJ1-5,few,TRBV6-5,CASSSEYRGNQPQHF,TGTGCCAGCAGTTCCGAATACAGAGGCAATCAGCCCCAGCATTTT
-,14,TRBJ2-5,-,TRBV6-6,CACSLRVGKETQYF,TGTGCCTGCAGTTTAAGGGTAGGGAAGGAGACCCAGTACTTC
TRBD2,15,TRBJ2-1,-,TRBV7-9,CASSQPGLARYEQFF,TGTGCCAGCAGCCAACCGGGACTAGCGCGGTATGAGCAGTTCTTC
TRBD1,14,TRBJ1-1,-,TRBV19,CASSPRGLGTEAFF,TGTGCCAGTAGCCCCAGGGGGCTGGGCACTGAAGCTTTCTTT
-,15,TRBJ2-1,-,TRBV30,CAWSFFGSRLNEQFF,TGTGCCTGGAGTTTCTTCGGGAGCCGGCTAAATGAGCAGTTCTTC
-,16,TRBJ2-6,medium-sized,TRBV29-1,CSVEGRDLNGANVLTF,TGCAGCGTTGAAGGTAGGGACTTGAACGGGGCCAACGTCCTGACTTTC
TRBD1,12,TRBJ1-1,-,TRBV19,CASSRGHTEAFF,TGTGCCAGCTCTAGGGGGCACACTGAAGCTTTCTTT
TRBD2,14,TRBJ2-1,-,TRBV19,CASITSGRLNEQFF,TGTGCCAGTATTACTAGCGGGAGGTTGAATGAGCAGTTCTTC
TRBD1,15,TRBJ1-2,-,TRBV6-5,CASSYISGGDYGYTF,TGTGCCAGCAGTTACATTTCAGGGGGCGACTATGGCTACACCTTC
TRBD1,15,TRBJ1-4,few,TRBV5-6,CASSTKVGTGQKLFF,TGTGCCAGCAGTACCAAGGTTGGGACAGGGCAAAAACTGTTTTTT
-,15,TRBJ1-5,-,TRBV6-6,CASSRTRGGNQPQHF,TGTGCCAGCAGTCGAACCAGGGGTGGCAATCAGCCCCAGCATTTT
-,15,TRBJ2-1,-,TRBV27,CASSLSLRYHVEQFF,TGTGCCAGCAGTTTATCGCTTAGATACCACGTGGAGCAGTTCTTC
-,12,TRBJ1-2,once,TRBV7-9,CASSQGIDGYTF,TGTGCCAGCAGTCAGGGGATTGATGGCTACACCTTC
-,16,TRBJ2-7,-,TRBV6-5,CASSSPRRDHAYEQYF,TGTGCCAGCAGCTCCCCCCGCCGGGACCACGCTTACGAGCAGTACTTC
TRBD2,16,TRBJ2-3,-,TRBV6-5,CASSELAGGPGDTQYF,TGTGCCAGCAGTGAACTAGCGGGAGGGCCTGGAGATACGCAGTATTTT
TRBD2,15,TRBJ2-1,large,TRBV19,CASSITSGAYNEQFF,TGTGCCAGTAGTATCACTAGCGGAGCCTACAATGAGCAGTTCTTC
-,14,TRBJ1-6,few,TRBV19,CASRVHTGTSPLHF,TGTGCCAGTAGAGTCCACACAGGGACTTCACCCCTCCACTTT
TRBD1,13,TRBJ1-1,-,TRBV6-1,CASSRTGETEAFF,TGTGCCAGCTCAAGGACAGGGGAAACTGAAGCTTTCTTT
TRBD2,15,TRBJ2-3,few,TRBV20-1,CSATSGGRSTDTQYF,TGCAGTGCCACTTCGGGGGGGCGAAGCACAGATACGCAGTATTTT
-,14,TRBJ1-5,-,TRBV5-5,CASSLGPDSKPQHF,TGTGCCAGCAGCTTGGGACCGGACAGTAAGCCCCAGCATTTT
-,15,TRBJ2-5,medium-sized,TRBV19,CASSPGRGRRETQYF,TGTGCCAGTAGCCCTGGGAGGGGGCGGAGGGAGACCCAGTACTTC
-,12,TRBJ1-2,-,TRBV10-3,CAISEGGGGYTF,TGTGCCATCAGTGAAGGGGGGGGTGGCTACACCTTC
TRBD1,14,TRBJ2-1,medium-sized,TRBV18,CASSPQGQYNEQFF,TGTGCCAGCTCACCACAGGGACAGTACAATGAGCAGTTCTTC
TRBD2,16,TRBJ2-1,-,TRBV20-1,CSARDVAGGSDNEQFF,TGCAGTGCTAGAGATGTGGCGGGAGGGTCTGACAATGAGCAGTTCTTC
-,13,TRBJ1-2,-,TRBV27,CASSYGGQDCYTF,TGTGCCAGCAGTTACGGGGGTCAAGATTGCTACACCTTC
-,14,TRBJ2-7,-,TRBV6-1,CASEKGEGIYEQYF,TGTGCCAGCGAAAAGGGGGAAGGGATATACGAGCAGTACTTC
TRBD2,15,TRBJ2-3,-,TRBV7-9,CASSLLAGATDTQYF,TGTGCCAGCAGCCTACTAGCGGGGGCCACAGATACGCAGTATTTT
-,13,TRBJ2-2,medium-sized,TRBV29-1,CSVAGINTGELFF,TGCAGCGTTGCCGGGATCAACACCGGGGAGCTGTTTTTT
-,17,TRBJ1-3,-,TRBV5-1,CASSTLWGALVGNTIYF,TGCGCCAGCAGCACACTGTGGGGCGCGCTAGTCGGAAACACCATATATTTT
-,14,TRBJ2-1,few,TRBV6-6,CASSYGGTYNEQFF,TGTGCCAGCAGTTACGGCGGGACCTACAATGAGCAGTTCTTC
-,10,TRBJ2-7,-,TRBV6-5,CASSVFEQYF,TGTGCCAGCAGTGTATTCGAGCAGTACTTC
TRBD1,14,TRBJ1-5,-,TRBV19,CASSTQGGNQPQHF,TGTGCCAGCAGTACCCAGGGGGGCAATCAGCCCCAGCATTTT
-,15,TRBJ2-6,few,TRBV6-2/TRBV6-3,CASSYLSSGANVLTF,TGTGCCAGCAGTTACCTGAGCTCTGGGGCCAACGTCCTGACTTTC
-,12,TRBJ2-5,-,TRBV2,CASSEGRETQYF,TGTGCCAGCAGTGAAGGGCGGGAGACCCAGTACTTC
-,12,TRBJ1-5,few,TRBV19,CASQNQELTQHF,TGTGCCAGTCAAAACCAGGAACTGACCCAGCATTTT
TRBD2,17,TRBJ2-5,-,TRBV6-2/TRBV6-3,CASSDGLAGGQQETQYF,TGTGCCAGCAGTGATGGACTAGCGGGAGGTCAACAAGAGACCCAGTACTTC
-,13,TRBJ2-3,-,TRBV24-1,CATSALGTDTQYF,TGTGCCACCAGTGCCCTGGGGACAGATACGCAGTATTTT
TRBD1,16,TRBJ2-3,-,TRBV12-3/TRBV12-4,CASIPGQGRKTDTQYF,TGTGCCAGCATCCCTGGACAGGGAAGGAAAACAGATACGCAGTATTTT
-,12,TRBJ2-3,large,TRBV29-1,CSVGWSTDTQYF,TGCAGCGTTGGTTGGAGCACAGATACGCAGTATTTT
-,14,TRBJ1-2,medium-sized,TRBV19,CASSRAGMGYGYTF,TGTGCCAGTAGTAGGGCAGGGATGGGCTATGGCTACACCTTC
TRBD1,21,TRBJ1-1,-,TRBV27,CASSFRYTDRGNRRSYTEAFF,TGTGCCAGCAGTTTCCGGTATACGGACAGGGGAAATCGTCGGTCGTACACTGAAGCTTTCTTT
TRBD1,15,TRBJ1-5,-,TRBV5-1,CASSRGTGTDQPQHF,TGCGCCAGCAGCAGGGGGACAGGGACTGATCAGCCCCAGCATTTT
-,12,TRBJ2-3,few,TRBV6-6,CASSYSGDTQYF,TGTGCCAGCAGTTACTCCGGGGATACGCAGTATTTT
-,12,TRBJ1-1,-,TRBV30,CAWSVQGPEAFF,TGTGCCTGGAGTGTACAGGGACCTGAAGCTTTCTTT
TRBD2,15,TRBJ2-7,medium-sized,TRBV6-1,CASSEPGLAGYEQYF,TGTGCCAGCAGTGAACCGGGACTAGCGGGATACGAGCAGTACTTC
TRBD1,14,TRBJ2-7,-,TRBV12-3/TRBV12-4,CASRSGTGGYEQYF,TGTGCCAGCAGATCCGGGACAGGGGGTTACGAGCAGTACTTC
-,14,TRBJ1-4,-,TRBV18,CASSPQNRAEKLFF,TGTGCCAGCTCACCACAGAACAGGGCTGAAAAACTGTTTTTT
TRBD1,14,TRBJ2-7,-,TRBV6-1,CASSVGQGGYEQYF,TGTGCCAGCAGCGTGGGACAGGGTGGGTACGAGCAGTACTTC
-,15,TRBJ2-2,few,TRBV5-1,CASSLVEVAAGELFF,TGCGCCAGCAGCTTGGTCGAGGTAGCGGCCGGGGAGCTGTTTTTT